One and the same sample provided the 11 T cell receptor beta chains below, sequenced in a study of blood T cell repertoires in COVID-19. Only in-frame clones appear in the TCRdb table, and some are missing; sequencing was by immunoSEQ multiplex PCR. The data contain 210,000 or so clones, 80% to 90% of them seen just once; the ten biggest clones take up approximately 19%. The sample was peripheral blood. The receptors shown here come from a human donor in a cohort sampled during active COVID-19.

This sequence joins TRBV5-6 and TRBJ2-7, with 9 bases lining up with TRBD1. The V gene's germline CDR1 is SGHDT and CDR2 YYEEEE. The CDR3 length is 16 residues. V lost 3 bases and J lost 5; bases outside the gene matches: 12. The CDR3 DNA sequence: TGTGCCAGCAGCTACTACAGGGGGCAAATTCCCAACGAGCAGTACGTC. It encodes CASSYYRGQIPNEQYV.

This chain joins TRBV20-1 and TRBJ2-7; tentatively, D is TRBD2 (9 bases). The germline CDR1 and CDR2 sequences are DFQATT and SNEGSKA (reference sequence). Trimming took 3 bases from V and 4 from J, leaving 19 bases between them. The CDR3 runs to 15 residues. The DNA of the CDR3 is TGCAGTGCTAGTATCCAGGGGGCGGGAGGGTACGAGCAGTACTTC. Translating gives CSASIQGAGGYEQYF.

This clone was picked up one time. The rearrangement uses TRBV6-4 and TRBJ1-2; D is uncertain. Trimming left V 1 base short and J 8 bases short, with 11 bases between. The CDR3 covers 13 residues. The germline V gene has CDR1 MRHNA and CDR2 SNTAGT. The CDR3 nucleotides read TGTGCCAGCAGTGACTTACGGTCTAAAGGCTACACCTTC. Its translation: CASSDLRSKGYTF.

CDR3 region: CASSTRQSPPDTQYF. CDR3 DNA: TGTGCCAGCAGCACCAGACAGAGTCCCCCAGATACGCAGTATTTT. This chain connects TRBV7-3 to TRBJ2-3; D perhaps matches TRBD1 (5 bases). Germline-derived CDR1 and CDR2 are SGHTA and FQGTGA. This CDR3 has 15 amino acids. Trimming cost V 5 bases and J 4 bases, with 16 bases left between them.

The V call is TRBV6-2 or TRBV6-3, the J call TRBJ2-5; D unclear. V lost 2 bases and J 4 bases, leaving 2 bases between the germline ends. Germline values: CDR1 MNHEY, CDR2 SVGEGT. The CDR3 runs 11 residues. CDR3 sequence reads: CASSYRETQYF. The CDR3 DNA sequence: TGTGCCAGCAGTTACCGAGAGACCCAGTACTTC.

CDR3 in DNA: TGTGCCAGCAGCCAAACCGGGGAATTTCTCTTCGGCTCACCCCTCCACTTT. Residues: CASSQTGEFLFGSPLHF. The chain recombines TRBV14 with TRBJ1-6; D remains unclear. The CDR3 covers 17 residues. V was clipped by 2 bases and J by 10 bases, with 21 bases between them. CDR1 and CDR2 from the germline V gene are SGHDN and FVKESK.

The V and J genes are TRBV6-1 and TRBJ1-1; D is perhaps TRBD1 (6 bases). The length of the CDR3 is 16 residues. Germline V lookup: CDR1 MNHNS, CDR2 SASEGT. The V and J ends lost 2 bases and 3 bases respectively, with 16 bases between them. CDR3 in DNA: TGTGCCAGCAGTGAAAGCCGCAGGGGACGATACACTGAAGCTTTCTTT. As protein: CASSESRRGRYTEAFF.

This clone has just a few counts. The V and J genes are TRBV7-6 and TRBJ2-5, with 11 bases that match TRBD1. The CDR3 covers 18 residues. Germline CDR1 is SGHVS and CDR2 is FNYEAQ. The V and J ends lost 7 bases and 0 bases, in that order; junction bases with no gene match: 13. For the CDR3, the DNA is TGTGCCAGCACCCCCCTCGCACGGGACAGGGGGTACCAAGAGACCCAGTACTTC. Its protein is CASTPLARDRGYQETQYF.

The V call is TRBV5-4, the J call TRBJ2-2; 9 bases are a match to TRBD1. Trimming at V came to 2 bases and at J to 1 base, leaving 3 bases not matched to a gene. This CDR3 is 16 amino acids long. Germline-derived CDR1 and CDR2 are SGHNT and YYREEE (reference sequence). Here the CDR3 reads CASSFKDRGNTGELFF. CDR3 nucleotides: TGTGCCAGCAGCTTCAAGGACAGGGGGAACACCGGGGAGCTGTTTTTT. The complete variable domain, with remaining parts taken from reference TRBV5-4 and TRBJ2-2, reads ETGVTQSPTHLIKTRGQQVTLRCSSQSGHNTVSWYQQALGQGPQFIFQYYREEENGRGNFPPRFSGLQFPNYSSELNVNALELDDSALYLCASSFKDRGNTGELFFGEGSRLTVL.

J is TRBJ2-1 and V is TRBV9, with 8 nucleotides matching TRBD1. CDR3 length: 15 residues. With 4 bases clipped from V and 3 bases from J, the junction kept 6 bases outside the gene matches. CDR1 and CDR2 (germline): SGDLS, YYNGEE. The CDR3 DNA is TGTGCCAGCAGCTCAGGACAGGGTAGCTACAATGAGCAGTTCTTC. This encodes CASSSGQGSYNEQFF. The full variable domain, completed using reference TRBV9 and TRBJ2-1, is DSGVTQTPKHLITATGQRVTLRCSPRSGDLSVYWYQQSLDQGLQFLIQYYNGEERAKGNILERFSAQQFPDLHSELNLSSLELGDSALYFCASSSGQGSYNEQFFGPGTRLTVL.

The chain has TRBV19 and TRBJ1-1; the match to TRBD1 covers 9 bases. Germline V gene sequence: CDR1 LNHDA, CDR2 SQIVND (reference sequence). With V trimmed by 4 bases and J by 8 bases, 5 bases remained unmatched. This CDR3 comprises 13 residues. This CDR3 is CASSTDRGLEAFF. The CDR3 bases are TGTGCCAGTAGTACGGACAGGGGATTAGAAGCTTTCTTT. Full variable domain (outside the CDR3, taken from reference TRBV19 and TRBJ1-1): DGGITQSPKYLFRKEGQNVTLSCEQNLNHDAMYWYRQDPGQGLRLIYYSQIVNDFQKGDIAEGYSVSREKKESFPLTVTSAQKNPTAFYLCASSTDRGLEAFFGQGTRLTVV.